This is a list of T cell receptor beta chains from one sample in a study of blood T cells in healthy people across ages. One entry per CDR3 protein, called by TCRdb with MiXCR from the 5' RACE reads. The sample holds about 1.8 million distinct CDR3 sequences, roughly 49% seen once. Specimen: blood. These receptors were taken from a middle-aged woman in good health. CDR3s include the opening cysteine and the closing phenylalanine or tryptophan. D genes are given only for firm matches. Clone size is given for some rows only: seen once, a few or many times, or a class if the clone is expanded.

-	TRBV24-1	15	TRBJ2-5	-	TGTGCCACCAGTGATTCCGGGACCTATGGAGAGACCCAGTACTTC	CATSDSGTYGETQYF
-	TRBV20-1	14	TRBJ1-5	-	TGCAGTGCTAGACCCCTGGCAGGGAATCGGCCCCAGCATTTT	CSARPLAGNRPQHF
-	TRBV6-5	14	TRBJ1-2	-	TGTGCCAGCAGTTACGCTACAGGGTCCTATGGCTACACCTTC	CASSYATGSYGYTF
-	TRBV9	13	TRBJ1-1	-	TGTGCCAGCAGCGTAGCTTTGGCGACTGAAGCTTTCTTT	CASSVALATEAFF
-	TRBV28	14	TRBJ1-2	-	TGTGCCAGCAGTTTTTGGACGGGGGAACATGGCTACACCTTC	CASSFWTGEHGYTF
-	TRBV29-1	12	TRBJ1-1	-	TGCAGCGTTGTGAGGGGAACCACTGAAGCTTTCTTT	CSVVRGTTEAFF
-	TRBV29-1	13	TRBJ2-7	-	TGCAGCGTGTCCCATGGGGAATACTACGAGCAGTACTTC	CSVSHGEYYEQYF
-	TRBV14	15	TRBJ2-5	-	TGTGCCAGCAGCGTTGTCACGGGCCCGGGAGAGACCCAGTACTTC	CASSVVTGPGETQYF
-	TRBV19	16	TRBJ2-1	-	TGTGCCAGTAGTATAGATCGCGGCAGGGTGTACGATGAGCAGTTCTTC	CASSIDRGRVYDEQFF
-	TRBV20-1	15	TRBJ2-1	TRBD2	TGCAGTGCTAGAGGGACTAGCGGGAGGACCAATGAGCAGTTCTTC	CSARGTSGRTNEQFF
-	TRBV20-1	11	TRBJ1-1	-	TGCAGTGCTAGATCAGGCACTGAAGCTTTCTTT	CSARSGTEAFF
-	TRBV12-3/TRBV12-4	12	TRBJ1-2	-	TGTGCCAGCAGACCCAGGGAACAAGGCTACACCTTC	CASRPREQGYTF
few	TRBV7-2	15	TRBJ2-4	TRBD2	TGTGCCAGCAGCTTAGGCGGGGGGCCGGAAAACATTCAGTACTTC	CASSLGGGPENIQYF
-	TRBV4-3	16	TRBJ1-1	-	TGCGCCAGCAGCCAAGACTGGCCGGCGCGAGGCACTGAAGCTTTCTTT	CASSQDWPARGTEAFF
-	TRBV7-2	15	TRBJ2-1	TRBD2	TGTGCCAGCAGCTTCCTTCGGGGGGGGAACAATGAGCAGTTCTTC	CASSFLRGGNNEQFF
-	TRBV14	17	TRBJ1-6	-	TGTGCCAGCAGCCCAAGAATTGTGTCTGACGACAATTCACCCCTCCACTTT	CASSPRIVSDDNSPLHF
few	TRBV5-1	13	TRBJ1-2	TRBD1	TGCGCCAGCACGACGACAGGGGGCTATGGCTACACCTTC	CASTTTGGYGYTF
-	TRBV27	14	TRBJ1-5	-	TGTGCCAGCAGTTCCTTAGGACGGCTACAGCCCCAGCATTTT	CASSSLGRLQPQHF
few	TRBV28	12	TRBJ1-6	-	TGTGCCAGTTCGGACCGTAATTCACCCCTCCACTTT	CASSDRNSPLHF
-	TRBV7-2	16	TRBJ2-1	TRBD1	TGTGCCAGCAGCTTAGGCCACGGGACAGGTGGCAATGAGCAGTTCTTC	CASSLGHGTGGNEQFF